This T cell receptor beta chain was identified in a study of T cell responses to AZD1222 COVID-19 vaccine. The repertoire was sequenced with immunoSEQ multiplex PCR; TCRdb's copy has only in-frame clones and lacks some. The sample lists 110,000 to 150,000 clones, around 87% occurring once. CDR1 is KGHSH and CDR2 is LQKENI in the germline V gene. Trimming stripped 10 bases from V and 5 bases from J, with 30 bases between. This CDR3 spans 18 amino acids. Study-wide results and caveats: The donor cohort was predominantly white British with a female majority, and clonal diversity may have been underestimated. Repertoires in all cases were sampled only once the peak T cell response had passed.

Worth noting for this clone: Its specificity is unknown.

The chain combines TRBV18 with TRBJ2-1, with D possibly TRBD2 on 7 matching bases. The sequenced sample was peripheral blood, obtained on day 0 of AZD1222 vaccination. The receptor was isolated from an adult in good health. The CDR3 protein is CATNVGGLFPWTDNEQFF. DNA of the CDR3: TGTGCCACCAATGTGGGGGGGTTATTTCCATGGACAGACAATGAGCAGTTCTTC.